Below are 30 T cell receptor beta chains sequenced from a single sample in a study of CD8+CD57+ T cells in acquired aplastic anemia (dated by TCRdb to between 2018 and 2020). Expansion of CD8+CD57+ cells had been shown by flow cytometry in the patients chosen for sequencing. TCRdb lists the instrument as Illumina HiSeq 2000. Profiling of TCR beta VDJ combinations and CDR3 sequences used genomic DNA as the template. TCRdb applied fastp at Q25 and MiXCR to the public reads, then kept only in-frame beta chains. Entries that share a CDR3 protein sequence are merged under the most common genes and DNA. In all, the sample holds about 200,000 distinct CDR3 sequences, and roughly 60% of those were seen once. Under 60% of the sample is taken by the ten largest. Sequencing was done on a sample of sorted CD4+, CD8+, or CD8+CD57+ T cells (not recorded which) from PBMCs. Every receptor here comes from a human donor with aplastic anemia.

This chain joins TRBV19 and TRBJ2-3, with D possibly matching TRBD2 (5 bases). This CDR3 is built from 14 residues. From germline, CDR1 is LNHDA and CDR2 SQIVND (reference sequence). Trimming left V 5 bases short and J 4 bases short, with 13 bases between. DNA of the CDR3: TGTGCCAGTAGTCCGGGAAGGAATGCAGATACGCAGTATTTT. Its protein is CASSPGRNADTQYF.

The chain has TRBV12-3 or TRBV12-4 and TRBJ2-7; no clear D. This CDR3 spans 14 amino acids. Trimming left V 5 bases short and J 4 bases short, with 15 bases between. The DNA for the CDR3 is TGTGCCAGCAGTGATCGCCCCAAATTTTACGAGCAGTACTTC. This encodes CASSDRPKFYEQYF.

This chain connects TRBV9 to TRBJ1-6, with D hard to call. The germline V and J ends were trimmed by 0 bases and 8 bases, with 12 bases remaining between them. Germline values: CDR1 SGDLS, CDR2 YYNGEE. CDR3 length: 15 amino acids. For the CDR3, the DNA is TGTGCCAGCAGCGTAGCTTTCCGGCCCGATTCACCCCTCCACTTT. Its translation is CASSVAFRPDSPLHF.

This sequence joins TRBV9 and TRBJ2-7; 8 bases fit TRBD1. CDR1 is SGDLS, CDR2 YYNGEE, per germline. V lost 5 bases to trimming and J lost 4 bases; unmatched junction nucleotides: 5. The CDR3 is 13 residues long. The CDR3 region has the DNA TGTGCCAGCAGTCGGGACAGGCAGTACGAGCAGTACTTC. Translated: CASSRDRQYEQYF.

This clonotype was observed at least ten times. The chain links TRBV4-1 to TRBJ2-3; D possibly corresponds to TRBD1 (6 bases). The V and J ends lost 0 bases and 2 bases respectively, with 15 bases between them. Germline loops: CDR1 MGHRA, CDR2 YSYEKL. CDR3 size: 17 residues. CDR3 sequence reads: CASSQDPPGHITDTQYF. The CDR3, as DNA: TGCGCCAGCAGCCAAGACCCCCCGGGACACATCACAGATACGCAGTATTTT.

Here the CDR3 reads CSARAVGQQAFF. DNA of the CDR3: TGCAGTGCTAGAGCCGTGGGACAACAAGCTTTCTTT. J is TRBJ1-1 and V is TRBV20-1; tentative D call: TRBD1 (6 bases). Germline CDR1 reads DFQATT; CDR2 reads SNEGSKA (reference sequence). V lost 1 base, J lost 9 bases, and 12 bases lay in between. The CDR3 extends over 12 amino acids.

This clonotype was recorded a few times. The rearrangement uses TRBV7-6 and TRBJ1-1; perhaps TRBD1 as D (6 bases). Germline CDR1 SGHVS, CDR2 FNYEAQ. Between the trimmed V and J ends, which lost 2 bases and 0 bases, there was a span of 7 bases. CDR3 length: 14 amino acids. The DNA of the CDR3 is TGTGCCAGCAGCTTACGGGGGCTGAACACTGAAGCTTTCTTT. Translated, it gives CASSLRGLNTEAFF.

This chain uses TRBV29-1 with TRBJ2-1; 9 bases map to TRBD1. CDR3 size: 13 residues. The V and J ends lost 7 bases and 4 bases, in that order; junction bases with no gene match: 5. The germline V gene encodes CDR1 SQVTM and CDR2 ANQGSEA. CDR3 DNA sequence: TGCAGCGGGTGGGACAGGGATTACAATGAGCAGTTCTTC. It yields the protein CSGWDRDYNEQFF.

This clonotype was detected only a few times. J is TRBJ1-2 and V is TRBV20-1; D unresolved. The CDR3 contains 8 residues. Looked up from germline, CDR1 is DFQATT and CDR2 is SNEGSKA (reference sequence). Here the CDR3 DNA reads TGCACCCTTTCGGGCTACACCTTC. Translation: CTLSGYTF.

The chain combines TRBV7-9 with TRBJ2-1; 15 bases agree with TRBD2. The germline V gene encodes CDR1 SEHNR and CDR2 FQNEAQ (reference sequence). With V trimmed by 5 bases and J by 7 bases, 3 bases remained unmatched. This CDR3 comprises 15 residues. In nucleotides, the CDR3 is TGTGCCAGCAGCCGGACTAGCGGGGGGGAGAATGAGCAGTTCTTC. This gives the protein CASSRTSGGENEQFF. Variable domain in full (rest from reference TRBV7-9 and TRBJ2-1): DTGVSQNPRHKITKRGQNVTFRCDPISEHNRLYWYRQTLGQGPEFLTYFQNEAQLEKSRLLSDRFSAERPKGSFSTLEIQRTEQGDSAMYLCASSRTSGGENEQFFGPGTRLTVL.

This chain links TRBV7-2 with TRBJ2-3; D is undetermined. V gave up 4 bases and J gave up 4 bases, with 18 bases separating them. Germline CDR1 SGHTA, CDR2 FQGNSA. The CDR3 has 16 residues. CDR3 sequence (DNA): TGTGCCAGCAGCTGGAGTAGCCGGACGAGCGCAGATACGCAGTATTTT. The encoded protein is CASSWSSRTSADTQYF.

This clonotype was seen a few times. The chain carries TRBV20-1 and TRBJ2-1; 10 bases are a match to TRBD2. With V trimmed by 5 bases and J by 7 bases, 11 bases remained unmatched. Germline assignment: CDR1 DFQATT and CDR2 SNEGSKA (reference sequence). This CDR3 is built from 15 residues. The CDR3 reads CSAALLAGVPNEQFF. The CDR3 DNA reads TGCAGTGCTGCCCTCCTAGCGGGGGTCCCGAATGAGCAGTTCTTC.

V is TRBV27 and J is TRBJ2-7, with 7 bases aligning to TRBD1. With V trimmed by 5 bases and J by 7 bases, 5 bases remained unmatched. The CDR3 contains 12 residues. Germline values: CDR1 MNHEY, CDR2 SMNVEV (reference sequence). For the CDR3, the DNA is TGTGCCAGCAGTCGCCTGACAGGGGAGCAGTACTTC. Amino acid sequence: CASSRLTGEQYF.

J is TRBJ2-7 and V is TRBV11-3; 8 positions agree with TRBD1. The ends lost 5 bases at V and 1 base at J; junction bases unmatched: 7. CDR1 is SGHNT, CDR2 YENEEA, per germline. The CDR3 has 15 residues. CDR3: CASSLPRGLSYEQYF. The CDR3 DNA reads TGTGCCAGCAGCCTCCCCAGGGGGCTTTCCTACGAGCAGTACTTC.

CDR3 nucleotides: TGTGCCAGTGGACCCCGTGGGGTCGAGCAGTACTTC. This sequence encodes CASGPRGVEQYF. The chain couples TRBV19 to TRBJ2-7; D is undetermined. Germline assignment: CDR1 LNHDA and CDR2 SQIVND (reference sequence). V lost 8 bases and J 6 bases, leaving 14 bases between the germline ends. The CDR3 totals 12 residues.

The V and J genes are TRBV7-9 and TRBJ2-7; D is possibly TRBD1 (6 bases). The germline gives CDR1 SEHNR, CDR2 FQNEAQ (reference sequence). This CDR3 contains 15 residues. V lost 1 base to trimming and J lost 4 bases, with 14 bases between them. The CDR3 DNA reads TGTGCCAGCAGCTTAGGTCCCGGACAGCAGTACGAGCAGTACTTC. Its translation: CASSLGPGQQYEQYF.

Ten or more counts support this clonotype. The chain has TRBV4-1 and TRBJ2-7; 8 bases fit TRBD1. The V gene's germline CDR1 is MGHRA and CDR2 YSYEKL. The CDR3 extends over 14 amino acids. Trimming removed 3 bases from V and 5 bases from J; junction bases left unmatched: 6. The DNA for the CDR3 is TGCGCCAGCAGCCAGGGGACAGGTCTCAACGAGCAGTACTTC. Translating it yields CASSQGTGLNEQYF.

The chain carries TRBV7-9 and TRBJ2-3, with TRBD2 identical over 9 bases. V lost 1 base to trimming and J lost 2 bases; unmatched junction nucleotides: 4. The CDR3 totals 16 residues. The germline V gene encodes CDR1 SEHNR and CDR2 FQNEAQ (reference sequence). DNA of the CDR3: TGTGCCAGCAGCTTAGGGCTAGCGGGGATCACAGATACGCAGTATTTT. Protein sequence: CASSLGLAGITDTQYF. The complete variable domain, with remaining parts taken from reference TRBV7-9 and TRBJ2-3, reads DTGVSQNPRHKITKRGQNVTFRCDPISEHNRLYWYRQTLGQGPEFLTYFQNEAQLEKSRLLSDRFSAERPKGSFSTLEIQRTEQGDSAMYLCASSLGLAGITDTQYFGPGTRLTVL.

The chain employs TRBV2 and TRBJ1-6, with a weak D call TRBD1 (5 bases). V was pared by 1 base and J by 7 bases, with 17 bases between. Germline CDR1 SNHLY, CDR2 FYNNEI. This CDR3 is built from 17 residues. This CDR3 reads CASSEVVRGLSNSPLHF. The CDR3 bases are TGTGCCAGCAGTGAAGTAGTTCGGGGGTTGTCGAATTCACCCCTCCACTTT.

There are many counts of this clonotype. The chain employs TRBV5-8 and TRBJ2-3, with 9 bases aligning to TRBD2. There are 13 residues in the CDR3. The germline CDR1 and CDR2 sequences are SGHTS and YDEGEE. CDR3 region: CASRGGGADTQYF. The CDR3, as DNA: TGTGCTAGTCGGGGCGGGGGGGCGGATACGCAGTATTTT.

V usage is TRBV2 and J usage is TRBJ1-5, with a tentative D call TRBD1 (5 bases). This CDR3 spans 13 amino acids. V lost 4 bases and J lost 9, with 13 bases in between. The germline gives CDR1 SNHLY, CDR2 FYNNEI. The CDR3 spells CASSGDGIWPQHF. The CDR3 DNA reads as TGTGCCAGCAGTGGGGACGGGATATGGCCCCAGCATTTT. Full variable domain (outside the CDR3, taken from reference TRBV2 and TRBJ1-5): EPEVTQTPSHQVTQMGQEVILRCVPISNHLYFYWYRQILGQKVEFLVSFYNNEISEKSEIFDDQFSVERPDGSNFTLKIRSTKLEDSAMYFCASSGDGIWPQHFGDGTRLSIL.

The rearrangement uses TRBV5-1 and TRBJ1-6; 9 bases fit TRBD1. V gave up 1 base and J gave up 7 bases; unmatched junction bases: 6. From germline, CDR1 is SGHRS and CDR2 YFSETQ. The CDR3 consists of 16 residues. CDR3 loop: CASSLFGTGMNSPLHF. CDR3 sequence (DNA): TGCGCCAGCAGCTTGTTTGGGACAGGGATGAATTCACCCCTCCACTTT.

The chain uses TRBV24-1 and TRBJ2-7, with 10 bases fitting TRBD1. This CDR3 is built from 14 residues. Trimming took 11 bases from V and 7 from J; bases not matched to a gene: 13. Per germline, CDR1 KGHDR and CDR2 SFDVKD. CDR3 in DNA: TGTGCCAGCAGCGCCGGGACAGGGGTTTGGGAGCAGTACTTC. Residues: CASSAGTGVWEQYF.

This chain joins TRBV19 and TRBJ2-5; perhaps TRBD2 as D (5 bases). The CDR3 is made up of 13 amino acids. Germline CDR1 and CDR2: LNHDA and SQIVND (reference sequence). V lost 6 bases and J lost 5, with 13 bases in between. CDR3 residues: CASSQRRRETQYF. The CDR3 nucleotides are TGTGCCAGTAGCCAAAGGAGGCGGGAGACCCAGTACTTC.

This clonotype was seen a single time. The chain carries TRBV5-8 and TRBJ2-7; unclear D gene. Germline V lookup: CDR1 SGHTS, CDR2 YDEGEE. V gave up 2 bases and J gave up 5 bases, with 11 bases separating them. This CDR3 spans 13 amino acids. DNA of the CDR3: TGTGCCAGCAGCTTCCAAACAGTGGACGAGCAGTACTTC. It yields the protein CASSFQTVDEQYF.

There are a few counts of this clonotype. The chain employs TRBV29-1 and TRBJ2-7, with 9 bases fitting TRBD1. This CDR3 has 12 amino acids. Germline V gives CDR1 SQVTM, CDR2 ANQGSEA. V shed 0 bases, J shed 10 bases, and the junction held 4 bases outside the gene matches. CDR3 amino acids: CSVEENRGPQYF. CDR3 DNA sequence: TGCAGCGTTGAAGAAAACAGGGGGCCACAGTACTTC.

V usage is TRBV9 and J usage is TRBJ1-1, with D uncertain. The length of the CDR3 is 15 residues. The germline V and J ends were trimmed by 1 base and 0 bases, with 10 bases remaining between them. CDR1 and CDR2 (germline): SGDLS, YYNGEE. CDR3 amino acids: CASSVNPGLNTEAFF. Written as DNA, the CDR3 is TGTGCCAGCAGCGTAAATCCGGGTCTGAACACTGAAGCTTTCTTT.

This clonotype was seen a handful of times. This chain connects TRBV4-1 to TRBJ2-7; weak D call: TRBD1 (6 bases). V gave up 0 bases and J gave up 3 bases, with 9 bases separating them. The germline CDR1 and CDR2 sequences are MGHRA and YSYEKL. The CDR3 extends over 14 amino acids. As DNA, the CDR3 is TGCGCCAGCAGCCAAGACCCGGACAGCTACGAGCAGTACTTC. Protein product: CASSQDPDSYEQYF.

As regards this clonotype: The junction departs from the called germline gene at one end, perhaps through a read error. The CDR3 region has the DNA TGTGCCAGCAGCCCATCAAGGGAGACCCAGTACTTC. Protein: CASSPSRETQYF. V and J are TRBV5-1 and TRBJ2-5; D remains unclear. The CDR3 is made up of 12 amino acids. The germline V gene has CDR1 SGHRS and CDR2 YFSETQ.

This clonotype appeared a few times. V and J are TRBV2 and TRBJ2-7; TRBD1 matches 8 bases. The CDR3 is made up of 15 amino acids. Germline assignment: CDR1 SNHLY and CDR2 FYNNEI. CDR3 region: CAIQPRDRRSYEQYF. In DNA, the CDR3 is TGTGCTATTCAACCCCGGGACAGGAGGTCCTACGAGCAGTACTTC.